The 8 T cell receptor beta chains in this list originate from one sample, sequenced in a study of blood T cells in healthy people across ages. The second PCR ran 7 to 11 cycles with a sample-barcoded 5' primer and J-beta primers. TCRdb called the 5' RACE reads again in MiXCR, with one record for every CDR3 protein. The sample holds 1.5 million to 2 million distinct CDR3 sequences; roughly 27% are singletons and the top ten take about 8%. Sequenced input: blood. These receptors all come from a woman under 40 in good health.

The CDR3 sequence is CASGSGKYNEQFF. CDR3 bases: TGTGCCTCCGGGTCCGGGAAATACAATGAGCAGTTCTTC. V is TRBV7-9 and J is TRBJ2-1, with D possibly matching TRBD2 (5 bases). In germline, CDR1 is SEHNR, CDR2 FQNEAQ (reference sequence). The CDR3 sequence is 13 residues long. The V end was cut by 11 bases, the J end by 4 bases, with 15 bases between.

This clonotype was counted only a few times. The chain recombines TRBV11-2 with TRBJ2-3, with D perhaps matching TRBD1 (5 bases). CDR1 and CDR2 (germline): SGHAT, FQNNGV. The CDR3 loop spans 13 amino acids. The V end lost 0 bases, the J end lost 8 bases, and 9 bases lay between the germline ends. CDR3 nucleotides: TGTGCCAGCAGCTTAGAAGGGGTTGGTACGCAGTATTTT. It translates to CASSLEGVGTQYF.

This chain links TRBV7-9 with TRBJ2-7; 11 nucleotides line up with TRBD2. Germline loops: CDR1 SEHNR, CDR2 FQNEAQ (reference sequence). Trimming took 4 bases from V and 0 from J; bases not matched to a gene: 5. This CDR3 spans 16 amino acids. CDR3 in amino acids: CASSYLTSGTSYEQYF. The CDR3 nucleotides read TGTGCCAGCAGCTACCTGACTAGCGGGACCTCCTACGAGCAGTACTTC. Complete variable domain (other parts from reference TRBV7-9 and TRBJ2-7): DTGVSQNPRHKITKRGQNVTFRCDPISEHNRLYWYRQTLGQGPEFLTYFQNEAQLEKSRLLSDRFSAERPKGSFSTLEIQRTEQGDSAMYLCASSYLTSGTSYEQYFGPGTRLTVT.

Of note for this clonotype: With a much larger clone just one base away, this may be a read error. V gene TRBV11-2 combines with J gene TRBJ1-2; D remains unclear. Trimming pared 5 bases from V and 9 bases from J, leaving 19 bases between. Per the germline V gene, CDR1 is SGHAT and CDR2 is FQNNGV. This CDR3 is built from 14 residues. The CDR3: CASSPRETAYSYTF. CDR3 DNA: TGTGCCAGCAGCCCTAGGGAGACCGCATATAGCTACACCTTC.

The sample holds a few counts of this clonotype. This rearrangement joins TRBV6-1 to TRBJ1-5, with D possibly being TRBD1 (6 bases). Germline assignment: CDR1 MNHNS and CDR2 SASEGT. V lost 4 bases, J lost 6 bases, and 10 bases lay in between. This CDR3 has 13 residues. The CDR3 sequence is CASSVQGGQPQHF. The CDR3 bases are TGTGCCAGCAGTGTACAGGGTGGTCAGCCCCAGCATTTT.

The rearrangement links TRBV3-1 to TRBJ1-2, with D perhaps TRBD1 (6 bases). The CDR3 sequence is 13 residues long. Per the germline V gene, CDR1 is LGHDT and CDR2 is YNNKEL (reference sequence). V was cut by 2 bases and J by 8 bases, with 12 bases left in between. The CDR3 DNA is TGTGCCAGCAGCCAACGGGGGCCAGGCGGCTACACCTTC. Translating it yields CASSQRGPGGYTF.

This clonotype was seen ten or more times. This chain uses TRBV28 with TRBJ2-7, with D tentatively TRBD1 (6 bases). Germline CDR1 and CDR2: MDHEN and SYDVKM. The length of the CDR3 is 16 residues. V lost 6 bases, J lost 3 bases, and 21 bases lay in between. The CDR3: CASSSAGTPADYEQYF. The DNA for the CDR3 is TGTGCCAGCAGCAGTGCCGGGACACCGGCGGACTACGAGCAGTACTTC.

The CDR3 loop reads CASSPSVAGGEQYF. The DNA of the CDR3 is TGTGCCAGCAGTCCCTCGGTGGCGGGAGGGGAGCAGTACTTC. The chain combines TRBV27 with TRBJ2-5, with TRBD2 matching over 9 bases. The CDR3 is 14 residues long. V shed 5 bases and J 11 bases; nucleotides not matched to a gene: 12. Looked up from germline, CDR1 is MNHEY and CDR2 is SMNVEV (reference sequence).